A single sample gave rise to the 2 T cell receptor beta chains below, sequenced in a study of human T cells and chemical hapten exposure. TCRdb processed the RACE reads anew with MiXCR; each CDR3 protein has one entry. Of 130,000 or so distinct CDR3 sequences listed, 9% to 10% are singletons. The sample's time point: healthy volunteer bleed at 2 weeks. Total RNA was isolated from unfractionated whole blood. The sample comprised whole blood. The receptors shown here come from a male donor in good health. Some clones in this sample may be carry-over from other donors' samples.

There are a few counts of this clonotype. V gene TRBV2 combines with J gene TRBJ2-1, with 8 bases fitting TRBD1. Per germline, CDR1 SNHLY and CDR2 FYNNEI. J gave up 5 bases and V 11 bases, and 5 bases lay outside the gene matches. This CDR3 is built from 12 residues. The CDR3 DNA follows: TGTGCCGGACAGGGTTCGCACAATGAGCAGTTCTTC. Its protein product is CAGQGSHNEQFF.

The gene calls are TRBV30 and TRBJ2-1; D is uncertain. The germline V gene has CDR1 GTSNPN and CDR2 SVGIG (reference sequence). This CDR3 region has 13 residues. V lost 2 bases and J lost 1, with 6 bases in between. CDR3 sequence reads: CAWSLDSYNEQFF. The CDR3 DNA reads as TGTGCCTGGAGTCTAGATTCCTACAATGAGCAGTTCTTC.